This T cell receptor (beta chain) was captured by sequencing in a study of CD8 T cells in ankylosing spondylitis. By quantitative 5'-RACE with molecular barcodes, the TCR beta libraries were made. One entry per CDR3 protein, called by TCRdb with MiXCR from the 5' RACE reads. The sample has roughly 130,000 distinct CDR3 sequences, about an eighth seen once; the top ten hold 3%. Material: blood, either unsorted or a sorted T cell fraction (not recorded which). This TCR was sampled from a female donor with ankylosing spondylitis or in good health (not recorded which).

The CDR3, as DNA: TGTGCCAGTAGATCAGGGAACTATGGCTACACCTTC. Protein product: CASRSGNYGYTF. The chain employs TRBV19 and TRBJ1-2, with D possibly matching TRBD1 (5 bases). Germline-derived CDR1 and CDR2 are LNHDA and SQIVND (reference sequence). The CDR3 length is 12 residues. Trimming took 6 bases from V and 2 from J, leaving 7 bases between them.